Following are 32 T cell receptor beta chains from one sample sequenced in a study of blood T cell repertoires in COVID-19. The table came from immunoSEQ multiplex PCR; TCRdb's copy has only in-frame clones and leaves some out. The sample gives under 350,000 clones, around nine tenths of which show up once; approximately 1.8% is in the top ten. Sequencing was carried out using peripheral blood. The receptors originated from a woman in her thirties with COVID-19, enrolled during active disease.

The sample holds one count of this clone. This chain uses TRBV2 with TRBJ2-1, with D perhaps TRBD1 (8 bases). CDR3 length equals 15 residues. Germline V lookup: CDR1 SNHLY, CDR2 FYNNEI. Trimming took 6 bases from V and 3 from J, leaving 15 bases between them. CDR3: CASRETGGDYNEQFF. DNA for the CDR3: TGTGCCAGCAGGGAAACAGGGGGGGACTACAATGAGCAGTTCTTC.

This clone was picked up one time. The chain combines TRBV9 with TRBJ1-1; D perhaps matches TRBD1 (6 bases). The CDR3 totals 15 residues. V lost 4 bases and J lost 0, with 13 bases in between. CDR1 is SGDLS and CDR2 is YYNGEE in the germline V gene. The CDR3 spells CASSPEDSMNTEAFF. The CDR3 coding sequence is TGTGCCAGCAGCCCAGAGGACAGCATGAACACTGAAGCTTTCTTT.

This chain links TRBV5-6 with TRBJ2-4; D possibly corresponds to TRBD2 (5 bases). The CDR3 extends over 15 amino acids. Trimming took off 0 bases at V and 1 base at J, with 8 bases between the two ends. The germline gives CDR1 SGHDT, CDR2 YYEEEE. CDR3 in DNA: TGTGCCAGCAGCTTGGCGGGAAGGGCCAAAAACATTCAGTACTTC. As protein: CASSLAGRAKNIQYF.

There are many counts of this clone. V is TRBV11-2 and J is TRBJ1-1, with D unclear. The V end lost 2 bases, the J end lost 0 bases, and 10 bases lay between the germline ends. The CDR3 extends over 15 amino acids. Germline CDR1 is SGHAT and CDR2 is FQNNGV. DNA of the CDR3: TGTGCCAGCAGCTTATCCCCCGTCTTGAACACTGAAGCTTTCTTT. Its translation is CASSLSPVLNTEAFF.

The chain uses TRBV7-2 and TRBJ2-4; 14 bases line up with TRBD2. Germline lookup yields CDR1 SGHTA and CDR2 FQGNSA. Trimming took 5 bases from V and 5 from J; bases not matched to a gene: 5. This CDR3 has 16 residues. The CDR3 loop reads CASSPGTSGGQNIQYF. CDR3 in DNA: TGTGCCAGCAGCCCCGGGACTAGCGGGGGTCAAAACATTCAGTACTTC.

The V and J genes are TRBV11-3 and TRBJ2-5, with 11 positions matching TRBD2. The CDR3 consists of 16 residues. Germline V gene lookup returns CDR1 SGHNT and CDR2 YENEEA. V lost 6 bases and J lost 3; bases outside the gene matches: 9. The CDR3 DNA is TGTGCCAGCAGGCCTGGTGGGACTAGCGGTGAAGAGACCCAGTACTTC. As protein: CASRPGGTSGEETQYF.

This clone came up once. The chain recombines TRBV7-8 with TRBJ2-2; D is possibly TRBD2 (5 bases). Germline CDR1 SGHVS, CDR2 FQNEAQ. V shed 6 bases and J shed 7 bases, with 21 bases lying between them. The CDR3 length is 16 residues. The CDR3 region is CASRSSRLASVGELFF. The CDR3 DNA reads TGTGCCAGCAGATCGAGTCGGCTAGCTTCCGTCGGGGAGCTGTTTTTT.

The J gene is TRBJ1-2, the V gene TRBV7-2; a possible D gene is TRBD1 (5 bases). The CDR3 totals 17 residues. Germline V CDR1 and CDR2: SGHTA, FQGNSA. V lost 5 bases, J lost 1 base, and 20 bases lay in between. Here the CDR3 reads CASSQSFRQRDNYGYTF. The CDR3 bases are TGTGCCAGCAGCCAAAGTTTTAGACAGAGAGATAACTATGGCTACACCTTC.

This chain uses TRBV5-1 with TRBJ1-3; TRBD1 agrees at 8 bases. V dropped 4 bases and J dropped 0; count of bases not matched to a gene: 6. CDR1 is SGHRS, CDR2 YFSETQ, per germline. There are 16 residues in the CDR3. As DNA, the CDR3 is TGCGCCAGCAGCGTAGACGGGACAGGCTCTGGAAACACCATATATTTT. It yields the protein CASSVDGTGSGNTIYF.

The rearrangement links TRBV4-1 to TRBJ1-3, with D perhaps TRBD1 (5 bases). V was trimmed by 8 bases and J by 6 bases, leaving 17 bases between them. The CDR3 totals 14 residues. CDR1 is MGHRA, CDR2 YSYEKL, per germline. The DNA for the CDR3 is TGCGCCAGCCAAGGGGTAGGGTTTGAAAACACCATATATTTT. Translation gives CASQGVGFENTIYF.

The V call is TRBV6-6, the J call TRBJ2-1; TRBD2 matches at 11 bases. V gave up 1 base and J gave up 4 bases; unmatched junction bases: 3. The germline CDR1 and CDR2 sequences are MNHNY and SVGAGI (reference sequence). The CDR3 length is 16 residues. CDR3 in DNA: TGTGCCAGCAGTTACTATACTAGCGGGGGTTACAATGAGCAGTTCTTC. It specifies CASSYYTSGGYNEQFF.

This clone was picked up one time. This chain uses TRBV4-1 with TRBJ2-2; D possibly corresponds to TRBD2 (6 bases). Germline V gene lookup returns CDR1 MGHRA and CDR2 YSYEKL. The CDR3 length is 15 residues. V gave up 3 bases and J gave up 9 bases, with 17 bases separating them. CDR3 DNA: TGCGCCAGCAGCCATAGGGCAGGAGGGGACCGGGAGCTGTTTTTT. Protein: CASSHRAGGDRELFF.

The J gene is TRBJ1-6, the V gene TRBV10-3; TRBD1 agrees at 9 bases. Trimming removed 0 bases from V and 9 bases from J; junction bases left unmatched: 3. The CDR3 totals 15 residues. CDR1 ENHRY and CDR2 SYGVKD come from the germline V gene. CDR3 DNA sequence: TGTGCCATCAGTGAGTCGGGACAGGGTGGTTCACCCCTCCACTTT. Encoded protein: CAISESGQGGSPLHF.

Concerning this clone itself: Other DNA sequences within the sample encode an identical CDR3. V usage is TRBV11-3 and J usage is TRBJ1-1, with D maybe TRBD1 (5 bases). The germline V gene encodes CDR1 SGHNT and CDR2 YENEEA. This CDR3 comprises 13 residues. V lost 5 bases and J lost 1, with 8 bases in between. CDR3 sequence: CASSLQGNTEAFF. The CDR3 DNA reads TGTGCCAGCAGCCTCCAGGGGAACACTGAAGCTTTCTTT.

The V gene is TRBV5-6, the J gene TRBJ1-2; D is unclear. Germline CDR1 is SGHDT and CDR2 is YYEEEE. The CDR3 spans 13 residues. Trimming took off 0 bases at V and 1 base at J, with 4 bases between the two ends. The CDR3 loop reads CASSLDNNYGYTF. The CDR3 DNA reads TGTGCCAGCAGCTTGGACAATAACTATGGCTACACCTTC.

This clone was counted a single time. J is TRBJ1-3 and V is TRBV4-1; D is undetermined. The V end was cut by 1 base, the J end by 0 bases, with 7 bases between. This CDR3 has 15 residues. Germline V lookup: CDR1 MGHRA, CDR2 YSYEKL. CDR3 sequence reads: CASSQVISSGNTIYF. The CDR3 nucleotides are TGCGCCAGCAGCCAAGTCATCAGCTCTGGAAACACCATATATTTT.

This sequence joins TRBV7-6 and TRBJ1-3, with D maybe TRBD1 (5 bases). The CDR3 is made up of 14 amino acids. V was clipped by 3 bases and J by 3 bases, with 9 bases between them. Germline CDR1 SGHVS, CDR2 FNYEAQ. CDR3 in DNA: TGTGCCAGCAGCTTTGGGAGGGGTGGAAACACCATATATTTT. Translated: CASSFGRGGNTIYF.

The chain employs TRBV30 and TRBJ1-1, with D unclear. CDR3 length: 10 amino acids. Germline CDR1 GTSNPN, CDR2 SVGIG (reference sequence). This CDR3 is CSVSETEAFF. CDR3 in DNA: TGTTCGGTCTCTGAGACTGAAGCTTTCTTT.

This sequence joins TRBV6-1 and TRBJ1-5; no definite D call. CDR3 size: 13 residues. Deletions cut 3 bases from V and 1 base from J, with 4 bases between. Germline lookup yields CDR1 MNHNS and CDR2 SASEGT. Here the CDR3 reads CASSERSNQPQHF. The CDR3 coding sequence is TGTGCCAGCAGTGAGCGAAGCAATCAGCCCCAGCATTTT.

The chain combines TRBV7-9 with TRBJ1-3; tentatively, D is TRBD1 (5 bases). The V end was cut by 4 bases, the J end by 0 bases, with 13 bases between. CDR3 size: 16 residues. Germline assignment: CDR1 SEHNR and CDR2 FQNEAQ (reference sequence). The CDR3 sequence: CASSSTLTDSGNTIYF. The CDR3, as DNA: TGTGCCAGCAGCTCTACCCTGACAGACTCTGGAAACACCATATATTTT.

The chain uses TRBV18 and TRBJ1-6; D gene uncertain. V was cut by 8 bases and J by 7 bases, with 12 bases left in between. From germline, CDR1 is KGHSH and CDR2 LQKENI. The CDR3 loop spans 13 amino acids. The CDR3 bases are TGTGCCAGCGCCGGGGTGATAAATTCACCCCTCCACTTT. As protein: CASAGVINSPLHF.

This chain links TRBV2 with TRBJ1-2, with D possibly TRBD1 on 6 matching bases. The germline gives CDR1 SNHLY, CDR2 FYNNEI. The V end was cut by 5 bases, the J end by 12 bases, with 22 bases between. This CDR3 region has 14 residues. CDR3 residues: CASSQQTPTGGHTF. The CDR3 nucleotides are TGTGCCAGCAGTCAACAGACCCCGACAGGAGGCCACACCTTC. Full variable domain (remainder filled in from reference TRBV2 and TRBJ1-2): EPEVTQTPSHQVTQMGQEVILRCVPISNHLYFYWYRQILGQKVEFLVSFYNNEISEKSEIFDDQFSVERPDGSNFTLKIRSTKLEDSAMYFCASSQQTPTGGHTFGSGTRLTVV.

The rearrangement uses TRBV4-3 and TRBJ1-5; D is uncertain. The germline V gene has CDR1 LGHNA and CDR2 YSLEER. There are 15 residues in the CDR3. Trimming shortened V by 4 bases and J by 1 base, and 11 bases separated the two germline ends. The CDR3 DNA is TGCGCCAGCAGCCCAGGATTTCCAAGCAATCAGCCCCAGCATTTT. The encoded protein is CASSPGFPSNQPQHF.

The gene calls are TRBV4-1 and TRBJ2-7, with D perhaps TRBD1 (5 bases). This CDR3 is 16 amino acids long. Per germline, CDR1 MGHRA and CDR2 YSYEKL. Trimming left V 0 bases short and J 3 bases short, with 15 bases between. For the CDR3, the DNA is TGCGCCAGCAGCCAAGATAGTTGGGGCCAAAGCTACGAGCAGTACTTC. It codes for CASSQDSWGQSYEQYF.

The gene calls are TRBV10-3 and TRBJ2-6; 12 bases align to TRBD1. The V and J ends lost 2 bases and 2 bases, in that order; junction bases with no gene match: 1. The germline V gene encodes CDR1 ENHRY and CDR2 SYGVKD. This CDR3 region has 17 residues. The CDR3 here is CAISEGTGGPGANVLTF. The CDR3 DNA is TGTGCCATCAGTGAGGGGACAGGGGGCCCTGGGGCCAACGTCCTGACTTTC.

This rearrangement joins TRBV11-2 to TRBJ1-4, with 9 bases aligning to TRBD1. Germline V CDR1 and CDR2: SGHAT, FQNNGV. The CDR3 contains 18 residues. V was pared by 5 bases and J by 2 bases, with 12 bases of the junction left unmatched. The DNA for the CDR3 is TGTGCCAGCAGCCGCAACAGGGGGCCCCTTCGGACTAATGAAAAACTGTTTTTT. It specifies CASSRNRGPLRTNEKLFF.

This clone was recorded only once. The rearrangement links TRBV4-1 to TRBJ1-6; a possible D gene is TRBD1 (6 bases). This CDR3 is 15 amino acids long. V was clipped by 0 bases and J by 7 bases, with 10 bases between them. CDR1 is MGHRA and CDR2 is YSYEKL in the germline V gene. CDR3 amino acids: CASSQDWDTNSPLHF. The CDR3 region has the DNA TGCGCCAGCAGCCAAGACTGGGACACGAATTCACCCCTCCACTTT.

The CDR3 region is CASSAPASGGTGELFF. CDR3 sequence (DNA): TGTGCCAGTTCCGCCCCGGCTTCAGGAGGGACCGGGGAGCTGTTTTTT. The chain is built from TRBV19 and TRBJ2-2, with a possible D match to TRBD2 (6 bases). The CDR3 totals 16 residues. V gave up 8 bases and J gave up 5 bases, with 21 bases separating them. The germline gives CDR1 LNHDA, CDR2 SQIVND (reference sequence).

The chain joins TRBV4-2 to TRBJ2-3, with D possibly matching TRBD2 (7 bases). V was shortened by 4 bases and J by 5 bases, with 19 bases between the two germline ends. From germline, CDR1 is LGHNA and CDR2 YNFKEQ. This CDR3 comprises 16 residues. In DNA, the CDR3 is TGTGCCAGCAGCCGACGAGGGGGGGGCCGTGAAGATACGCAGTATTTT. Translating it yields CASSRRGGGREDTQYF.

The chain links TRBV28 to TRBJ2-5, with TRBD1 identical over 8 bases. The CDR3 is made up of 14 amino acids. Germline V gene sequence: CDR1 MDHEN, CDR2 SYDVKM. Losses at the gene ends were 5 bases for V and 2 bases for J; bases not matched to a gene: 4. The CDR3 reads CASSRRDRQETQYF. The DNA of the CDR3 is TGTGCCAGCAGTCGACGGGACAGGCAAGAGACCCAGTACTTC.

This rearrangement joins TRBV19 to TRBJ1-5, with D maybe TRBD1 (5 bases). The germline gives CDR1 LNHDA, CDR2 SQIVND (reference sequence). The germline V and J ends were trimmed by 3 bases and 5 bases, with 14 bases remaining between them. The CDR3 is 15 residues long. The CDR3 DNA sequence: TGTGCCAGTAGTATGGAGGGACTCTGGGATCAGCCCCAGCATTTT. Its protein is CASSMEGLWDQPQHF.

The chain couples TRBV5-1 to TRBJ2-5, with TRBD2 as a possible D gene (6 bases). Trimming took off 2 bases at V and 0 bases at J, with 8 bases between the two ends. This CDR3 spans 14 amino acids. The germline gives CDR1 SGHRS, CDR2 YFSETQ. The CDR3 region is CASSFAGNQETQYF. As DNA, the CDR3 is TGCGCCAGCAGCTTCGCGGGGAACCAAGAGACCCAGTACTTC.